This T cell receptor beta chain was recovered during a study of cytomegalovirus exposure and HLA in healthy donors. Overall study context: Later, an analysis reported that the approximately 120 validation repertoires had used the same platform as the approximately 690 first-cohort repertoires.

Data came from immunoSEQ multiplex PCR; TCRdb stores just in-frame clones and leaves some out. This sample has fewer than 150,000 clones, with about 80% found just once. Notes on the study in general: A classifier reportedly called cytomegalovirus status with high sensitivity and specificity. The study labeled 180 or so TCR beta chains cytomegalovirus-associated.

This clone was seen only once. Antigen: not known. The CDR3 extends over 14 amino acids. Looked up from germline, CDR1 is SEHNR and CDR2 is FQNEAQ (reference sequence). The V end lost 1 base, the J end lost 7 bases, and 14 bases lay between the germline ends. The specimen sequenced was PBMCs. The rearrangement joins TRBV7-9 to TRBJ2-7; TRBD2 is a possible D gene (5 bases). This clonotype was sampled from a man aged 30 to 39 in good health and CMV-seropositive. The CDR3 DNA follows: TGTGCCAGCAGCTTAGAAGGACCCACGGGAGAGCAGTACTTC. Its translation: CASSLEGPTGEQYF.